A selection of T cell receptor beta chains follows, all from one sample in a study of control samples from healthy donors and cancer patients. Libraries were prepared by immunoSEQ multiplex PCR; TCRdb keeps only in-frame clonotypes and omits some of them. Of about 44,000 clones in the sample, over 65% were seen once. Sequenced: formalin-fixed, paraffin-embedded tissue. These receptors were obtained from a male donor with melanoma. Both conserved end residues are part of each CDR3. A D gene is named only where the DNA matches it firmly. Size values are once, few and many counts, or a class for expanded clones, and some rows have none.

J gene: TRBJ2-7
V gene: TRBV7-9
clone size: few
D gene: NA
CDR3 DNA: TGTGCCAGCAGCGACGACCGGGCCCGTCGCCGGCAGTACTTC
CDR3 protein: CASSDDRARRRQYF

J gene: TRBJ2-1
V gene: TRBV10-1
clone size: NA
D gene: TRBD1
CDR3 DNA: TGCGCCAGCATCGCCGGGACAGGGGCCTTTTATGAGCAGTTCTTC
CDR3 protein: CASIAGTGAFYEQFF

J gene: TRBJ1-1
V gene: TRBV12-3/TRBV12-4
clone size: few
D gene: NA
CDR3 DNA: TGTGCCAGCAGTTTTGGTAACCCTGAAGCTTTCTTT
CDR3 protein: CASSFGNPEAFF

J gene: TRBJ2-4
V gene: TRBV20-1
clone size: NA
D gene: NA
CDR3 DNA: TGCAGTGCTAGTTTACGGGCTACCAAAAACATTCAGTACTTC
CDR3 protein: CSASLRATKNIQYF

J gene: TRBJ1-6
V gene: TRBV28
clone size: NA
D gene: TRBD1
CDR3 DNA: TGTGCCAGCAGTTTATCGACAGGGGGCCATTCACCCCTCCACTTT
CDR3 protein: CASSLSTGGHSPLHF

J gene: TRBJ1-1
V gene: TRBV19
clone size: NA
D gene: NA
CDR3 DNA: TGTGCCGCCCGCCGGGGAGTTACCAAGAACACTGAAGCTTTCTTT
CDR3 protein: CAARRGVTKNTEAFF

J gene: TRBJ2-2
V gene: TRBV11-2
clone size: once
D gene: NA
CDR3 DNA: TGTGCCAGCAGACAGGGGAACACCGGGGAGCTGTTTTTT
CDR3 protein: CASRQGNTGELFF

J gene: TRBJ1-1
V gene: TRBV6-5
clone size: NA
D gene: NA
CDR3 DNA: TGTGCCAGCAGTTCTCATACAGAAAACACTGAAGCTTTCTTT
CDR3 protein: CASSSHTENTEAFF

J gene: TRBJ2-1
V gene: TRBV24-1
clone size: NA
D gene: TRBD2
CDR3 DNA: TGTGCCACCAGTGATTTGACTAGCGGCAATGAGCAGTTCTTC
CDR3 protein: CATSDLTSGNEQFF

J gene: TRBJ2-2
V gene: TRBV5-1
clone size: NA
D gene: NA
CDR3 DNA: TGCGCCAGCAGCTTAGACGGCTACACCGGGGAGCTGTTTTTT
CDR3 protein: CASSLDGYTGELFF

J gene: TRBJ1-6
V gene: TRBV7-9
clone size: NA
D gene: TRBD1
CDR3 DNA: TGTGCCAGCAGCTTCGACAGGGGAAGAAATTCACCCCTCCACTTT
CDR3 protein: CASSFDRGRNSPLHF

J gene: TRBJ2-3
V gene: TRBV6-2/TRBV6-3
clone size: medium-sized
D gene: NA
CDR3 DNA: TGTGCCAGCAGCCTTCTCAGCCTCACAGATACGCAGTATTTT
CDR3 protein: CASSLLSLTDTQYF

J gene: TRBJ2-1
V gene: TRBV7-2
clone size: NA
D gene: TRBD2
CDR3 DNA: TGTGCCAGCAGCCCAGCGGGAGGGGGCTATGAGCAGTTCTTC
CDR3 protein: CASSPAGGGYEQFF

J gene: TRBJ2-5
V gene: TRBV7-3
clone size: NA
D gene: NA
CDR3 DNA: TGTGCCAGCAGCACCGGGGGGCTAGAGACCCAGTACTTC
CDR3 protein: CASSTGGLETQYF

J gene: TRBJ1-1
V gene: TRBV5-5
clone size: once
D gene: NA
CDR3 DNA: TGTGCCAGCAGCCGTTCGAGGGACGGCACTGAAGCTTTCTTT
CDR3 protein: CASSRSRDGTEAFF

J gene: TRBJ2-2
V gene: TRBV18
clone size: NA
D gene: NA
CDR3 DNA: TGTGCCAGCTCATTAACAGGCCAGAACACCGGGGAGCTGTTTTTT
CDR3 protein: CASSLTGQNTGELFF

J gene: TRBJ2-7
V gene: TRBV7-2
clone size: NA
D gene: NA
CDR3 DNA: TGTGCCAGCAGCTTATACGCGCCAACCTACGAGCAGTACTTC
CDR3 protein: CASSLYAPTYEQYF